These 5 T cell receptor beta chains originate from one sample sequenced in a study of blood T cell repertoires in COVID-19. Only in-frame clones appear in the TCRdb table, and some are missing; sequencing was by immunoSEQ multiplex PCR. The sample has around 110,000 clones, approximately 90% seen once; the top ten hold roughly 4.7%. Sequencing was done on a sample of peripheral blood. Every receptor here comes from a man aged 35-49 years with acute or convalescent COVID-19.

V is TRBV10-3 and J is TRBJ1-1, with a weak D call TRBD1 (6 bases). In germline, CDR1 is ENHRY, CDR2 SYGVKD. V dropped 6 bases and J dropped 3 bases, with 11 bases sitting between them. The CDR3 consists of 13 residues. CDR3 in amino acids: CAIRLQGDTEAFF. The CDR3 nucleotides are TGTGCCATCAGGTTACAGGGTGACACTGAAGCTTTCTTT.

J is TRBJ2-2 and V is TRBV19; 7 bases agree with TRBD2. There are 15 residues in the CDR3. Germline CDR1 reads LNHDA; CDR2 reads SQIVND (reference sequence). With 8 bases clipped from V and 1 base from J, the junction kept 7 bases outside the gene matches. The CDR3 sequence is CASGGLAVNTGELFF. The CDR3 DNA reads as TGTGCCAGTGGCGGGCTAGCGGTGAACACCGGGGAGCTGTTTTTT.

The chain employs TRBV10-1 and TRBJ1-5; D uncertain. The CDR3 contains 11 residues. CDR1 WNHNN and CDR2 SYGVQD come from the germline V gene (reference sequence). Trimming left V 10 bases short and J 3 bases short, with 7 bases between. In DNA, the CDR3 is TGCGCCAACCGACACAATCAGCCCCAGCATTTT. Residues: CANRHNQPQHF.

The sample holds a few counts of this clone. This chain uses TRBV23-1 with TRBJ2-7; 8 nucleotides agree with TRBD2. TRBV23-1 is an ORF for which the function is uncertain. Trimming removed 0 bases from V and 3 bases from J; junction bases left unmatched: 7. This CDR3 has 16 amino acids. As DNA, the CDR3 is TGCGCCAGCAGTCAATCGTTAACGGGAGGGAACTACGAGCAGTACTTC. Its protein product is CASSQSLTGGNYEQYF.

The V and J genes are TRBV11-2 and TRBJ1-1; D might be TRBD1 (5 bases). Germline CDR1 SGHAT, CDR2 FQNNGV. Trimming took 0 bases from V and 6 from J, leaving 17 bases between them. This CDR3 contains 16 residues. CDR3 in DNA: TGTGCCAGCAGCTTAGATGGCCGACTGGGGGGGTCTGAAGCTTTCTTT. Residues: CASSLDGRLGGSEAFF.